Shown below are 10 T cell receptor beta chains from a single sample sequenced in a study of blood T cells in healthy people across ages. With a J-beta primer mix and a sample-barcoded 5' primer, a second PCR ran roughly 6 to 11 cycles. TCRdb redid the calling of the 5' RACE reads with MiXCR, one entry per CDR3 protein. The table records over 700,000 distinct CDR3 sequences, around 25% of them present only once. This same sample was also part of a study on T cells of mothers and their children.

The sequencing sample was made of blood. These receptor sequences come from a boy younger than 18 in good health.

This clonotype showed up just a few times. This sequence joins TRBV25-1 and TRBJ2-5; 11 bases fit TRBD1. Matching the DNA end better, TRBJ2-7 makes the J call doubtful. The CDR3 runs to 16 residues. Germline-derived CDR1 and CDR2 are MGHDK and SYGVNS. In nucleotides, the CDR3 is TGTGCCAGCAGTGGGGTCTCGGACAGGGGGCGTGACGAGCAGTACTTC. This encodes CASSGVSDRGRDEQYF.

This clonotype occurred a few times. An end of the junction does not agree with germline; a read error may underlie this. The CDR3 coding sequence is TGCGCCAGCAGCCAAGGTGGTTTCAATGAGCAGTTCTTC. Amino acid sequence: CASSQGGFNEQFF. This chain connects TRBV3-1 to TRBJ2-1; D gene ambiguous. This CDR3 has 13 amino acids. Germline V gene sequence: CDR1 LGHDT, CDR2 YNNKEL (reference sequence).

The rearrangement joins TRBV13 to TRBJ2-7, with 12 bases matching TRBD2. Germline values: CDR1 PRHDT, CDR2 FYEKMQ (reference sequence). J was trimmed by 5 bases and V by 5 bases; bases with no gene match: 7. The CDR3 is made up of 15 amino acids. The CDR3 here is CASSQGTSGHNEQYF. In nucleotides, the CDR3 is TGTGCCAGCAGCCAAGGGACTAGCGGGCACAACGAGCAGTACTTC.

This clonotype has a handful of counts. The chain joins TRBV7-6 to TRBJ1-4; D uncertain. The germline CDR1 and CDR2 sequences are SGHVS and FNYEAQ. This CDR3 has 15 residues. Deletions cut 6 bases from V and 8 bases from J, with 19 bases between. The CDR3 protein is CASSIVTRPSEKLFF. The CDR3 nucleotides are TGTGCCAGCAGTATCGTGACAAGACCATCGGAAAAACTGTTTTTT.

DNA for the CDR3: TGTGCCAGCGGCGAGGGACAGGGGGTATCCTACGAGCAGTACTTC. Its translation is CASGEGQGVSYEQYF. The gene calls are TRBV12-3 or TRBV12-4 and TRBJ2-7; 11 bases agree with TRBD1. Trimming at V came to 8 bases and at J to 1 base, leaving 7 bases not matched to a gene. CDR3 length: 15 residues.

V and J are TRBV2 and TRBJ2-5, with D possibly being TRBD1 (6 bases). Germline assignment: CDR1 SNHLY and CDR2 FYNNEI. The CDR3 length is 14 residues. The germline V and J ends were trimmed by 6 bases and 0 bases, with 11 bases remaining between them. The CDR3 region has the DNA TGTGCCAGCAGCCACAGGGCTAACCAAGAGACCCAGTACTTC. Translating gives CASSHRANQETQYF.

The rearrangement uses TRBV4-1 and TRBJ1-4; 8 nucleotides match TRBD1. The CDR3 contains 15 residues. V lost 3 bases and J lost 7; bases outside the gene matches: 7. Germline CDR1 reads MGHRA; CDR2 reads YSYEKL. The CDR3 spells CASSHQTGTGEKLFF. The CDR3 nucleotides are TGCGCCAGCAGCCATCAGACAGGGACAGGTGAAAAACTGTTTTTT.

This clonotype was counted a single time. This chain joins TRBV20-1 and TRBJ2-7; 7 bases fit TRBD2. V was pared by 0 bases and J by 3 bases, with 5 bases of the junction left unmatched. The CDR3 is 14 amino acids. CDR1 DFQATT and CDR2 SNEGSKA come from the germline V gene (reference sequence). This CDR3 is CSAREGLGRYEQYF. The CDR3 coding sequence is TGCAGTGCTAGAGAAGGACTAGGGCGCTACGAGCAGTACTTC.

This clonotype turned up a few times. The rearrangement uses TRBV20-1 and TRBJ2-7; TRBD1 aligns across 10 bases. The CDR3 runs to 13 residues. Germline V gene lookup returns CDR1 DFQATT and CDR2 SNEGSKA (reference sequence). V shed 5 bases, J shed 3 bases, and the junction held 4 bases outside the gene matches. CDR3 sequence: CSAPGTGVYEQYF. The CDR3 DNA reads as TGCAGTGCTCCCGGGACAGGGGTCTACGAGCAGTACTTC.

The chain joins TRBV28 to TRBJ2-5, with D perhaps being TRBD1 or TRBD2 (5 bases each). The CDR3 loop spans 14 amino acids. The germline V gene encodes CDR1 MDHEN and CDR2 SYDVKM. The V end lost 2 bases, the J end lost 3 bases, and 10 bases lay between the germline ends. The CDR3 protein is CASSLGAEEETQYF. As DNA, the CDR3 is TGTGCCAGCAGTTTAGGGGCGGAGGAAGAGACCCAGTACTTC.